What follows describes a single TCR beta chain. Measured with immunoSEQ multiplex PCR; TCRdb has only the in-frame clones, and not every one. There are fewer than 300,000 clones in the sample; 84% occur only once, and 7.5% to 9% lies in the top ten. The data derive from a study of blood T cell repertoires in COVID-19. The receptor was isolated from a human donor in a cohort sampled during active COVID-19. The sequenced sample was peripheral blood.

The CDR3 sequence: CASSLNRWTSDYGYTF. Here the CDR3 DNA reads TGTGCCAGCAGCTTGAATCGGTGGACATCGGACTATGGCTACACCTTC. The J gene is TRBJ1-2, the V gene TRBV5-4; tentative D call: TRBD1 (5 bases). There are 16 residues in the CDR3. Germline V gene data show CDR1 as SGHNT and CDR2 as YYREEE (reference sequence). Trimming cost V 1 base and J 3 bases, with 16 bases left between them. The whole variable domain, remainder taken from reference TRBV5-4 and TRBJ1-2, is ETGVTQSPTHLIKTRGQQVTLRCSSQSGHNTVSWYQQALGQGPQFIFQYYREEENGRGNFPPRFSGLQFPNYSSELNVNALELDDSALYLCASSLNRWTSDYGYTFGSGTRLTVV.